This TCR beta chain was identified in a study of T cell responses to AZD1222 COVID-19 vaccine (dated by TCRdb to 2020 to 2022). With respect to the entire study: TCR sequencing covered roughly 230 trial participants: 207 given two doses of AZD1222 and about 26 given two doses of MenACWY control vaccine. Trial participants were enrolled into age subgroups of 18-55, 56-69 and 70-plus years, which contained 148, 28 and 57 TCR-sequenced participants, respectively.

The CDR3 regions of human TCRbeta chains were analyzed by immunosequencing. The study's processing was this. Repertoire TCRs were matched against a reference library of SARS-CoV-2-specific TCRs generated with the MIRA antigen-specificity platform. Breadth was defined as the fraction of unique TCRs that were SARS-CoV-2-associated, and depth was defined as the fraction of total T cells that were SARS-CoV-2-associated. Each spike-specific TCR was assigned to its reactive spike region and to a CD4 or CD8 class using the MIRA data. Log10-transformed breadth and depth values were compared by one-way ANOVA with Sidak's multiple comparisons tests. TCRdb provides this immuneACCESS table in a form limited to in-frame rearrangements. Some clones are lacking; in checked studies, under half of them reflect an unresolved V gene, and why the rest are absent is not known. Clonal size and the V and J genes are those of that table, whereas D and trimming came from the DNA. This sample gives some 170,000 clones in total; around 89% of them show up just once. The ten largest make up roughly 4% of the sample.

Study-wide findings and limitations: Vaccine-associated CD4 TCRs spanned the whole spike protein, with dominant responses in regions 160-218 and 743-854. Conclusions about previously exposed vaccinees were limited because only six AZD1222 recipients were SARS-CoV-2 seropositive at baseline. Reportedly, close to half of the unique spike-specific TCRs recognized epitopes lying outside the regions that are mutated in the B.1.351 and B.1.1.7 variants. In the small 56-69-year group, the increase in depth fell short of significance, most likely because of low power. Participants were mostly white British and included more females than males, and it was suggested by the authors that clonal diversity may have been underestimated. Because no day 14 peak-response samples were available, repertoires were characterized only after the peak T cell response. After two AZD1222 doses, spike-specific TCR breadth and depth were significantly higher than at day 0 and than in MenACWY recipients.

The CDR3, from cysteine to phenylalanine, totals 16 residues. The sequence is cut down to CDR3 DNA, 48 bases in frame from base 1. The germline V gene yields ENHRY for CDR1 and SYGVKD for CDR2. V sheds 0 bases and J sheds 12 bases, leaving 23 bases between their ends. As regards this clone: Its cognate antigen has yet to be identified. No per-base quality is available; no much larger clone lies one base away.

Per the publication, the time point label means: about 28 days (+/-7) after the second vaccine dose. The treatment or condition label, as the study defines it: meningococcal conjugate vaccine given as trial control. The vaccinee samples were drawn from two UK trials, COV001 and COV002, one of which was a single-blind randomized controlled phase 2/3 trial testing AZD1222 (ChAdOx1 nCoV-19) in healthy adults. For TCRbeta chain sequencing, PBMC samples were collected from trial participants at day 0 and at day 28 after the second dose. Sequencing used peripheral blood, obtained 28 days after the second dose of the MenACWY control vaccine. The sequence is built from TRBV10-3 and TRBJ1-2; confidence is insufficient to name the D gene. The sequence was collected from an adult who received the MenACWY meningococcal vaccine as a control. The DNA sequence is as follows: TGTGCCATCAGTGAGTCCCTGGAAGGGTTTCGTTTTGAGGACACCTTC. Its amino acids are CAISESLEGFRFEDTF.